One and the same sample provided the 20 T cell receptor beta chains below, sequenced in a study of beta chain features in type 1 diabetes. Study observations and caveats: Significant though moderate, a shortening of TCRB CDR3s appeared in all four CD4+ subsets of Type 1 diabetes patients.

Of the isolated RNA, all was reverse transcribed, and so the sequenced material was expressed TCRB transcripts. Profiled with immunoSEQ multiplex PCR; TCRdb holds only in-frame clones, not every one. The table records about 180,000 clones, 6.5% to 8.5% of them present only once. These receptors' antigens are unknown. The sample comprised central memory CD4+ T cells from blood. The receptors here all came from a man younger than 35 with type 1 diabetes.

The CDR3 sequence: CASSALPGTGTFVGELFF. For the CDR3, the DNA is TGTGCCAGCAGCGCCCTCCCCGGGACAGGGACCTTCGTAGGGGAGCTGTTTTTT. The chain couples TRBV9 to TRBJ2-2; 9 bases are a match to TRBD1. CDR1 and CDR2 (germline): SGDLS, YYNGEE. After removal of 3 bases from V and 8 bases from J, the junction contained 17 bases not matched to a gene. The CDR3 sequence is 18 residues long.

The sample holds many counts of this clone. The rearrangement joins TRBV4-3 to TRBJ2-5; TRBD2 might be the D (7 bases). The V gene lost 0 bases and the J gene lost 2 bases, with 13 bases spanning the gap. The germline V gene encodes CDR1 LGHNA and CDR2 YSLEER. The CDR3 length is 16 residues. CDR3 loop: CASSQDVRGLQETQYF. Here the CDR3 DNA reads TGCGCCAGCAGCCAAGATGTGCGGGGGCTACAAGAGACCCAGTACTTC.

The J gene is TRBJ1-3, the V gene TRBV2; D is unresolved. The V gene lost 6 bases and the J gene lost 9 bases, with 6 bases spanning the gap. Looked up from germline, CDR1 is SNHLY and CDR2 is FYNNEI. The CDR3 sequence is 10 residues long. CDR3 protein: CASRVATIYF. As DNA, the CDR3 is TGTGCCAGCAGAGTGGCCACCATATATTTT.

The gene calls are TRBV7-9 and TRBJ2-1; TRBD1 matches 9 bases. The V gene end was trimmed by 6 bases and the J gene end by 7 bases; junction bases not matched to a gene: 7. There are 14 residues in the CDR3. Germline V lookup: CDR1 SEHNR, CDR2 FQNEAQ (reference sequence). In DNA form, the CDR3 reads TGTGCCAGCAGAAGCTGGACAGGGGCTAATGAGCAGTTCTTC. Its protein product is CASRSWTGANEQFF.

The chain carries TRBV5-1 and TRBJ2-7; TRBD1 matches at 8 bases. V shed 6 bases, J shed 3 bases, and the junction held 11 bases outside the gene matches. There are 15 residues in the CDR3. CDR1 and CDR2 from the germline V gene are SGHRS and YFSETQ. CDR3 sequence reads: CASNFGDRPFYEQYF. CDR3 nucleotides: TGCGCCAGCAACTTCGGGGACAGGCCTTTCTACGAGCAGTACTTC.

The chain links TRBV18 to TRBJ2-7; TRBD1 aligns across 7 bases. Looked up from germline, CDR1 is KGHSH and CDR2 is LQKENI. V gave up 4 bases and J gave up 1 base; unmatched junction bases: 4. The CDR3 consists of 14 residues. Written as DNA, the CDR3 is TGTGCCAGCTCACGAGGACAGGAGTCCTACGAGCAGTACTTC. Protein product: CASSRGQESYEQYF.

This clone was detected only a few times. The chain is built from TRBV29-1 and TRBJ2-3; 7 nucleotides line up with TRBD2. The CDR3 runs to 13 residues. Germline values: CDR1 SQVTM, CDR2 ANQGSEA. V trimming: 7 bases; J trimming: 2 bases; junction bases outside the gene matches: 6. In DNA, the CDR3 is TGCAGCGCGGGGGGATTTTTCACAGATACGCAGTATTTT. Translation: CSAGGFFTDTQYF.

The chain links TRBV15 to TRBJ2-3, with 8 bases lining up with TRBD2. Losses at the gene ends were 3 bases for V and 2 bases for J; bases not matched to a gene: 7. There are 16 residues in the CDR3. Germline values: CDR1 LNHNV, CDR2 YYDKDF (reference sequence). DNA of the CDR3: TGTGCCACCAGCAGGCGTCTAGCGGGTGACACAGATACGCAGTATTTT. It specifies CATSRRLAGDTDTQYF.

This rearrangement joins TRBV7-7 to TRBJ2-6; no clear D gene. There are 13 residues in the CDR3. Germline values: CDR1 SSHAT, CDR2 FNYEAQ (reference sequence). Trimming removed 6 bases at V and 4 bases at J, with 7 bases between. The CDR3 nucleotides are TGTGCCAGCAGTGGGCCGGGGGCCAACGTCCTGACTTTC. The encoded protein is CASSGPGANVLTF.

The chain is built from TRBV6-6 and TRBJ1-3; D remains unclear. V was shortened by 5 bases and J by 0 bases, with 8 bases between the two germline ends. The V gene's germline CDR1 is MNHNY and CDR2 SVGAGI (reference sequence). This CDR3 spans 14 amino acids. This chain's CDR3 is CASSPNFSGNTIYF. The CDR3 region has the DNA TGTGCCAGCAGTCCGAACTTCTCTGGAAACACCATATATTTT.

The CDR3 here is CASSLEGGGYQETQYF. The CDR3 DNA sequence: TGCGCCAGCAGCTTGGAGGGCGGGGGTTACCAAGAGACCCAGTACTTC. This chain joins TRBV5-1 and TRBJ2-5, with 7 positions matching TRBD2. CDR3 size: 16 residues. The germline V gene has CDR1 SGHRS and CDR2 YFSETQ. The V gene end was trimmed by 0 bases and the J gene end by 0 bases; junction bases not matched to a gene: 5.

This clone was counted only a few times. This chain uses TRBV7-8 with TRBJ2-7, with D maybe TRBD2 (6 bases). The germline V and J ends were trimmed by 0 bases and 4 bases, with 7 bases remaining between them. The CDR3 spans 13 residues. Germline V gene sequence: CDR1 SGHVS, CDR2 FQNEAQ. The CDR3 region has the DNA TGTGCCAGCAGCTTAGCGCGGGAATACGAGCAGTACTTC. It codes for CASSLAREYEQYF.

The CDR3 DNA reads as TGTGCCAGCAGCCAAGATTCGGGAGGAGGGACCGGGGAGCTGTTTTTT. Protein product: CASSQDSGGGTGELFF. This chain joins TRBV4-2 and TRBJ2-2, with TRBD2 matching 7 bases. This CDR3 has 16 residues. CDR1 and CDR2 (germline): LGHNA, YNFKEQ. J lost 5 bases, V lost 0 bases, and 6 bases had no gene match.

The V gene is TRBV28, the J gene TRBJ2-7; possibly TRBD2 for D (5 bases). Per germline, CDR1 MDHEN and CDR2 SYDVKM. There are 13 residues in the CDR3. V shed 6 bases and J shed 0 bases, with 9 bases lying between them. CDR3 DNA: TGTGCCAGCAGGACGGGAATCTCCTACGAGCAGTACTTC. Its protein product is CASRTGISYEQYF.

This chain joins TRBV18 and TRBJ2-7; D call uncertain. Trimming shortened V by 2 bases and J by 1 base, and 9 bases separated the two germline ends. Germline V gene lookup returns CDR1 KGHSH and CDR2 LQKENI. The CDR3 runs 14 residues. The CDR3 region is CASSPGQTSYEQYF. DNA of the CDR3: TGTGCCAGCTCACCAGGTCAGACTTCCTACGAGCAGTACTTC.

This clone was picked up a small number of times. The V gene is TRBV6-1, the J gene TRBJ2-7; 7 nucleotides match TRBD2. The V and J ends lost 1 base and 5 bases, in that order; junction bases with no gene match: 17. The CDR3 has 18 residues. CDR1 and CDR2 (germline): MNHNS, SASEGT. CDR3 protein: CASSEEGLSGGSRNEQYF. The CDR3 DNA follows: TGTGCCAGCAGTGAAGAGGGCCTGTCGGGCGGGAGTCGGAACGAGCAGTACTTC.

This chain uses TRBV5-1 with TRBJ1-1; a possible D gene is TRBD1 (5 bases). V was shortened by 4 bases and J by 4 bases, with 20 bases between the two germline ends. Germline CDR1 SGHRS, CDR2 YFSETQ. CDR3 length equals 16 residues. The CDR3 sequence: CASSRDGGVRPTEAFF. CDR3 nucleotide sequence: TGCGCCAGCAGCAGGGACGGAGGGGTCCGGCCCACTGAAGCTTTCTTT.

The chain uses TRBV6-6 and TRBJ2-5, with 7 nucleotides matching TRBD2. Per the germline V gene, CDR1 is MNHNY and CDR2 is SVGAGI (reference sequence). Trimming removed 7 bases from V and 3 bases from J; junction bases left unmatched: 8. The CDR3 extends over 14 amino acids. CDR3 sequence reads: CASTWGGGKETQYF. CDR3 DNA sequence: TGTGCCAGCACCTGGGGGGGTGGGAAAGAGACCCAGTACTTC.

The table lists this clone with a few counts. V is TRBV7-2 and J is TRBJ2-3, with D perhaps matching TRBD2 (5 bases). The V gene lost 0 bases and the J gene lost 0 bases, with 16 bases spanning the gap. Germline CDR1 is SGHTA and CDR2 is FQGNSA. The CDR3 is made up of 18 amino acids. In DNA form, the CDR3 reads TGTGCCAGCAGCTTAGCGCGTATGAGCGGACTTAGCACAGATACGCAGTATTTT. Encoded protein: CASSLARMSGLSTDTQYF.

V is TRBV29-1 and J is TRBJ2-7, with D possibly being TRBD2 (6 bases). This CDR3 is 14 amino acids long. Germline lookup yields CDR1 SQVTM and CDR2 ANQGSEA. V lost 5 bases and J lost 5, with 19 bases in between. CDR3 residues: CSVSQASVHDEQYF. As DNA, the CDR3 is TGCAGCGTTTCCCAAGCTAGCGTTCATGACGAGCAGTACTTC.